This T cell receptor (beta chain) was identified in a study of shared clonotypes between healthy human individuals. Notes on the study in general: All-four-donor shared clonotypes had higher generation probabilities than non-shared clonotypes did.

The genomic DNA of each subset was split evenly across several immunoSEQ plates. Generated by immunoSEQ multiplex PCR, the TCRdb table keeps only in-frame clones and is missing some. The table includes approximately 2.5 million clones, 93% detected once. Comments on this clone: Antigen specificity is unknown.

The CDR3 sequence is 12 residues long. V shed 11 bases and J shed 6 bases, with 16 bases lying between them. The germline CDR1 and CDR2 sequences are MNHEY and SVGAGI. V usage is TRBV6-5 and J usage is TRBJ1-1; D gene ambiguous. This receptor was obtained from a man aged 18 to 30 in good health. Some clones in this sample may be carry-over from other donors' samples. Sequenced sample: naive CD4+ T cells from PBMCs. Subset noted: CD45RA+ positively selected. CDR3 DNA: TGTGCCTGCAAGGACTGGAGTTCTGAAGCTTTCTTT. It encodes CACKDWSSEAFF.